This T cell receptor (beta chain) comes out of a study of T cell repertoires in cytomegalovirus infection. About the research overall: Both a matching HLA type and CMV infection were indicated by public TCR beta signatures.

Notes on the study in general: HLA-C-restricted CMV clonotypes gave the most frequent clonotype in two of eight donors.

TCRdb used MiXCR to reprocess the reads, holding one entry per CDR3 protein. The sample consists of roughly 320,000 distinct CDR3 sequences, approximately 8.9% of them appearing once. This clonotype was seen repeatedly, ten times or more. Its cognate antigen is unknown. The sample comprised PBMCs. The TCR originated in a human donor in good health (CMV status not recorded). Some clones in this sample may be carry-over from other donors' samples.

In DNA, the CDR3 is TGCAGCGTTGCGCAGGGGGCCTCGAACACCGGGGAGCTGTTTTTT. This translates into CSVAQGASNTGELFF. This chain links TRBV29-1 with TRBJ2-2; the match to TRBD1 covers 8 bases. Germline-derived CDR1 and CDR2 are SQVTM and ANQGSEA. The length of the CDR3 is 15 residues. Unmatched junction bases numbered 4, after V lost 4 bases and J lost 0 bases.